These 30 T cell receptor beta chains originate from one sample sequenced in a study of CD8+CD57+ T cells in acquired aplastic anemia. The study profiled TCR beta VDJ and CDR3 using genomic DNA as template. In TCRdb, the reads were re-called with MiXCR into one record per CDR3 protein. In the table there are roughly 180,000 distinct CDR3 sequences, 64% of which are singletons. The sample taken for sequencing was sorted CD4+, CD8+, or CD8+CD57+ T cells (not recorded which) from PBMCs. These TCRs come from a human donor with severe aplastic anemia or a healthy control (not recorded which).

This clonotype was detected many times. This chain's CDR3 is CATAGSNRGEENEQFF. CDR3 sequence (DNA): TGTGCCACCGCCGGGAGTAACCGAGGGGAAGAGAATGAGCAGTTCTTC. This rearrangement joins TRBV24-1 to TRBJ2-1; D is perhaps TRBD2 (6 bases). The V and J ends lost 9 bases and 7 bases respectively, with 24 bases between them. Germline CDR1 reads KGHDR; CDR2 reads SFDVKD. The CDR3 covers 16 residues.

The chain links TRBV20-1 to TRBJ2-1; D is possibly TRBD1 (6 bases). CDR3 length: 11 residues. CDR1 is DFQATT and CDR2 is SNEGSKA in the germline V gene (reference sequence). In DNA form, the CDR3 reads TGCAGCAGTGCAGGGGTGAATGAGCAGTTCTTC. This translates into CSSAGVNEQFF.

The count of this clonotype is one. Sequence at one end of the junction differs from germline and may be a read error. The rearrangement uses TRBV11-3 and TRBJ2-7; tentatively, D is TRBD1 or TRBD2 (6 bases each). This CDR3 comprises 12 residues. Germline V lookup: CDR1 SGHNT, CDR2 YENEEA. The CDR3: CASSSGAGGQYF. The CDR3 DNA reads as TGTGCCAGTAGCTCGGGGGCTGGCGGGCAGTACTTC.

V is TRBV24-1 and J is TRBJ2-4; D possibly corresponds to TRBD2 (6 bases). The CDR3 covers 12 residues. Germline values: CDR1 KGHDR, CDR2 SFDVKD. V lost 4 bases and J lost 13, with 13 bases in between. The CDR3 DNA reads as TGTGCCACCAGTGACGGGGATCGGGAGCAGTACTTC. Translated, it gives CATSDGDREQYF.

This clonotype was detected only a few times. This chain's CDR3 is CSALSGTGYEQYF. The CDR3 DNA reads TGCAGTGCCCTCTCCGGGACCGGCTACGAGCAGTACTTC. V usage is TRBV20-1 and J usage is TRBJ2-7, with D possibly called TRBD1 or TRBD2 (5 bases each). The V gene lost 6 bases and the J gene lost 3 bases, with 15 bases spanning the gap. CDR3 length: 13 residues. Germline values: CDR1 DFQATT, CDR2 SNEGSKA (reference sequence).

The chain joins TRBV11-2 to TRBJ2-7; 7 bases map to TRBD2. CDR3 length: 15 residues. V lost 3 bases and J lost 5; bases outside the gene matches: 10. Germline V lookup: CDR1 SGHAT, CDR2 FQNNGV. The CDR3 bases are TGTGCCAGCAGCTTGGAGGGGCTAGCGGCTAACGAGCAGTACTTC. It specifies CASSLEGLAANEQYF.

The chain has TRBV10-3 and TRBJ1-4; D gene unclear. The germline V gene has CDR1 ENHRY and CDR2 SYGVKD. Trimming removed 2 bases from V and 4 bases from J, with 5 bases in between. The CDR3 spans 13 residues. CDR3 protein: CAISERRNEKLFF. The DNA for the CDR3 is TGTGCCATCAGTGAGCGTCGTAATGAAAAACTGTTTTTT.

Concerning this clonotype: At one of its ends the junction is not consistent with the germline gene, which may arise from a read error. The chain is built from TRBV24-1 and TRBJ1-1; D is ambiguous. Germline CDR1 reads KGHDR; CDR2 reads SFDVKD. The CDR3 extends over 11 amino acids. The CDR3 DNA reads TGTGCCAGCAGTTTTAAGGCACCGTGTATCTTT. Translated: CASSFKAPCIF.

In its sample, this clonotype was seen once. The chain joins TRBV15 to TRBJ2-7; D is undetermined. The CDR3 has 13 amino acids. Trimming removed 0 bases from V and 3 bases from J, with 6 bases in between. In germline, CDR1 is LNHNV, CDR2 YYDKDF (reference sequence). The CDR3 region has the DNA TGTGCCACCAGCAGAGATTACAGCTACGAGCAGTACTTC. Its translation is CATSRDYSYEQYF.

The rearrangement uses TRBV20-1 and TRBJ2-5, with a tentative D call TRBD2 (7 bases). From germline, CDR1 is DFQATT and CDR2 SNEGSKA (reference sequence). This CDR3 has 13 amino acids. Trimming took off 2 bases at V and 4 bases at J, with 11 bases between the two ends. CDR3 protein: CSARRRGGETQYF. DNA for the CDR3: TGCAGTGCTAGACGAAGGGGGGGAGAGACCCAGTACTTC.

This chain uses TRBV4-2 with TRBJ2-7; D might be TRBD1 (6 bases). Trimming pared 1 base from V and 6 bases from J, leaving 13 bases between. This CDR3 comprises 14 residues. Germline V CDR1 and CDR2: LGHNA, YNFKEQ. The CDR3 sequence is CASSQAAGQREQYF. For the CDR3, the DNA is TGTGCCAGCAGCCAAGCCGCCGGACAGCGCGAGCAGTACTTC.

The rearrangement links TRBV20-1 to TRBJ2-3, with 8 bases aligning to TRBD2. Germline V gene data show CDR1 as DFQATT and CDR2 as SNEGSKA (reference sequence). J lost 4 bases, V lost 5 bases, and 8 bases had no gene match. CDR3 length: 14 residues. CDR3 nucleotide sequence: TGCAGTGCTGGAGCGGGAGAGCGGGCAGATACGCAGTATTTT. Protein: CSAGAGERADTQYF.

The chain has TRBV19 and TRBJ2-7; 7 nucleotides line up with TRBD1. V lost 1 base to trimming and J lost 7 bases; unmatched junction nucleotides: 7. Germline V gives CDR1 LNHDA, CDR2 SQIVND (reference sequence). This CDR3 region has 14 residues. CDR3 loop: CASSIVRTGGEQYF. The CDR3 nucleotides are TGTGCCAGTAGTATAGTGCGGACAGGTGGTGAGCAGTACTTC.

The V call is TRBV20-1, the J call TRBJ1-2; no clear D gene. The V and J ends lost 6 bases and 5 bases respectively, with 13 bases between them. Germline-derived CDR1 and CDR2 are DFQATT and SNEGSKA (reference sequence). The CDR3 consists of 12 residues. DNA for the CDR3: TGCAGTGCCCGACGAGACCAATATGGCTACACCTTC. It specifies CSARRDQYGYTF.

The rearrangement joins TRBV20-1 to TRBJ2-3; 9 bases agree with TRBD2. The CDR3 extends over 16 amino acids. Germline CDR1 DFQATT, CDR2 SNEGSKA (reference sequence). With 3 bases clipped from V and 5 bases from J, the junction kept 12 bases outside the gene matches. The chain's CDR3 is CSARRGGGGAQDTQYF. CDR3 nucleotides: TGCAGTGCTAGGAGGGGCGGGGGGGGTGCACAAGATACGCAGTATTTT.

The chain employs TRBV10-3 and TRBJ2-7, with TRBD2 matching 8 bases. Germline V lookup: CDR1 ENHRY, CDR2 SYGVKD. This CDR3 is 12 amino acids long. J was trimmed by 7 bases and V by 8 bases; bases with no gene match: 7. The CDR3 sequence: CAIGRGGREQYF. The CDR3 nucleotides read TGTGCCATCGGCCGGGGCGGGAGGGAGCAGTACTTC.

The rearrangement uses TRBV15 and TRBJ2-7; 8 positions agree with TRBD1. This CDR3 contains 15 residues. Germline V gene lookup returns CDR1 LNHNV and CDR2 YYDKDF (reference sequence). Trimming at V came to 4 bases and at J to 4 bases, leaving 9 bases not matched to a gene. CDR3 sequence reads: CATSKYGQGGYEQYF. The DNA for the CDR3 is TGTGCCACCAGCAAGTATGGACAGGGTGGTTACGAGCAGTACTTC.

This chain connects TRBV5-4 to TRBJ2-7; TRBD2 aligns across 10 bases. The CDR3 loop spans 15 amino acids. V was clipped by 4 bases and J by 2 bases; unmatched bases: 6. The germline V gene has CDR1 SGHNT and CDR2 YYREEE (reference sequence). CDR3 in DNA: TGTGCCAGCAGCCCGGGGACTAGCGTACCCTACGAGCAGTACTTC. Protein sequence: CASSPGTSVPYEQYF.

The chain combines TRBV20-1 with TRBJ2-1, with 12 nucleotides matching TRBD2. From germline, CDR1 is DFQATT and CDR2 SNEGSKA (reference sequence). CDR3 size: 14 residues. J was trimmed by 7 bases and V by 5 bases; bases with no gene match: 6. This CDR3 is CSAETSGGWNEQFF. The CDR3 coding sequence is TGCAGTGCTGAGACTAGCGGGGGTTGGAATGAGCAGTTCTTC.

The V and J genes are TRBV29-1 and TRBJ2-2, with TRBD2 identical over 7 bases. V was pared by 3 bases and J by 3 bases, with 4 bases of the junction left unmatched. CDR3 length: 14 amino acids. Germline values: CDR1 SQVTM, CDR2 ANQGSEA. The CDR3: CSVEAGEYTGELFF. The CDR3 DNA follows: TGCAGCGTTGAGGCGGGGGAGTACACCGGGGAGCTGTTTTTT.

With regard to this clonotype: The CDR3 does not close with the conserved phenylalanine or tryptophan, likely indicating a read error. V gene TRBV7-3 combines with J gene TRBJ1-1; D unresolved. The CDR3 loop spans 13 amino acids. V lost 6 bases to trimming and J lost 1 base, with 9 bases between them. Germline V gives CDR1 SGHTA, CDR2 FQGTGA. This CDR3 reads CASSQLSNTEAFL. The CDR3 coding sequence is TGTGCCAGCAGTCAACTGTCGAACACTGAAGCTTTCCTT.

The chain recombines TRBV7-8 with TRBJ1-2; 9 bases are shared with TRBD1. In germline, CDR1 is SGHVS, CDR2 FQNEAQ. The CDR3 length is 18 residues. Trimming took 1 base from V and 4 from J; bases not matched to a gene: 13. The CDR3 coding sequence is TGTGCCAGCAGCTTAGTTGCGACAGGGGGTAGGTCGGTCTATGGCTACACCTTC. As protein: CASSLVATGGRSVYGYTF.

As to this clonotype: One junction end does not reproduce the germline sequence, and a read error may be involved. The CDR3 here is CASSFQALTGELFF. In DNA form, the CDR3 reads TGTGCTAGCAGCTTCCAAGCCCTCACCGGGGAGCTGTTTTTT. The chain joins TRBV7-6 to TRBJ2-2, with no clear D. This CDR3 is built from 14 residues. Germline V gene sequence: CDR1 SGHVS, CDR2 FNYEAQ.

The chain combines TRBV7-9 with TRBJ1-6; no clear D gene. The CDR3 extends over 12 amino acids. Trimming took off 1 base at V and 10 bases at J, with 5 bases between the two ends. Germline V gene sequence: CDR1 SEHNR, CDR2 FQNEAQ (reference sequence). The CDR3, as DNA: TGTGCCAGCAGCTTAGACATCTCACCCCTCCACTTT. Translation: CASSLDISPLHF.

V usage is TRBV2 and J usage is TRBJ1-2, with D perhaps matching TRBD1 (6 bases). CDR1 and CDR2 (germline): SNHLY, FYNNEI. Trimming left V 2 bases short and J 7 bases short, with 8 bases between. The CDR3 covers 12 residues. In DNA, the CDR3 is TGTGCCAGCAGTGAATGGGGGCCTGGCTACACCTTC. As protein: CASSEWGPGYTF.

The chain combines TRBV7-2 with TRBJ2-7; 9 bases line up with TRBD1. This CDR3 is 15 amino acids long. V trimming: 3 bases; J trimming: 2 bases; junction bases outside the gene matches: 5. Germline V gene data show CDR1 as SGHTA and CDR2 as FQGNSA. CDR3 residues: CASSFAGTGPYEQYF. CDR3 nucleotide sequence: TGTGCCAGCAGCTTTGCCGGGACAGGGCCCTACGAGCAGTACTTC.

This clonotype occurred many times. The rearrangement uses TRBV5-1 and TRBJ1-1, with TRBD1 matching over 11 bases. V dropped 2 bases and J dropped 5; count of bases not matched to a gene: 2. Per germline, CDR1 SGHRS and CDR2 YFSETQ. This CDR3 spans 14 amino acids. As DNA, the CDR3 is TGCGCCAGCAGCTTCGGACAGGGGGCAACTGAAGCTTTCTTT. As protein: CASSFGQGATEAFF.

The chain has TRBV7-6 and TRBJ2-7; 7 nucleotides align to TRBD1. The CDR3 sequence is 15 residues long. After removal of 5 bases from V and 4 bases from J, the junction contained 11 bases not matched to a gene. Germline V gives CDR1 SGHVS, CDR2 FNYEAQ. CDR3 DNA sequence: TGTGCCAGCAGCCTACAGACAGGGAATGGTTACGAGCAGTACTTC. Translation: CASSLQTGNGYEQYF.

This clonotype was seen a handful of times. At one boundary the junction diverges from the germline segment, which might be a read error. The chain is built from TRBV25-1 and TRBJ1-1, with 9 bases that match TRBD1. This CDR3 contains 15 residues. CDR1 is MGHDK, CDR2 SYGVNS, per germline. The CDR3 here is CASSETGGRGTEALF. The CDR3 DNA reads TGTGCCAGCAGTGAGACAGGGGGTCGGGGCACTGAAGCTCTCTTT. The complete variable domain, with remaining parts taken from reference TRBV25-1 and TRBJ1-1, reads EADIYQTPRYLVIGTGKKITLECSQTMGHDKMYWYQQDPGMELHLIHYSYGVNSTEKGDLSSESTVSRIRTEHFPLTLESARPSHTSQYLCASSETGGRGTEALFGQGTRLTVV.

V is TRBV19 and J is TRBJ1-2; TRBD1 is a possible D gene (6 bases). The V end lost 3 bases, the J end lost 5 bases, and 13 bases lay between the germline ends. The CDR3 runs 14 residues. Germline-derived CDR1 and CDR2 are LNHDA and SQIVND (reference sequence). The CDR3 spells CASSILRGFYGYTF. Written as DNA, the CDR3 is TGTGCCAGTAGTATCCTAAGGGGGTTTTATGGCTACACCTTC.